These T cell receptor beta chains were read from a single sample in a study of blood T cell repertoires in COVID-19. Here immunoSEQ multiplex PCR was the method, and the copy in TCRdb shows in-frame clones only, minus some. The sample holds about 310,000 clones, approximately 85% seen once. The sequencing input was PBMCs or T cells enriched from blood (not recorded which). These receptors all stem from a man aged 25-45 years who had recovered from COVID-19. Each CDR3 is given with its conserved first and last residue. Fields, in order: V gene, D gene, J gene, clone size, CDR3 DNA, CDR3 protein. A D gene is named only where the DNA matches it firmly. Size tells how often a clone was seen (once, few, many) or the class of an expanded clone, and some rows leave it out.

TRBV15,-,TRBJ1-2,-,TGTGCCACCAGCACGGACTTTCCCTTCTATGGCTACACCTTC,CATSTDFPFYGYTF
TRBV4-1,-,TRBJ1-4,-,TGCGCCAGCAGCCAAGAAGGGAGGGCAGGGACTAATGAAAAACTGTTTTTT,CASSQEGRAGTNEKLFF
TRBV18,TRBD1,TRBJ1-2,-,TGTGCCAGCTCACCGCAGACAGGGCCTAACTATGGCTACACCTTC,CASSPQTGPNYGYTF
TRBV9,-,TRBJ1-1,-,TGTGCCAGCAGCGCGACATCCTTCGCGTCCACTGAAGCTTTCTTT,CASSATSFASTEAFF
TRBV4-1,-,TRBJ1-2,-,TGCGCCAGCAGCCAAGAGTGGGACATATATGGCTACACCTTC,CASSQEWDIYGYTF
TRBV7-2,-,TRBJ1-1,-,TGTGCCAGCAGCTTAAGGGCCCTCGAGGACACAATGAACACTGAAGCTTTCTTT,CASSLRALEDTMNTEAFF
TRBV5-1,TRBD1,TRBJ1-1,-,TGCGCCAGCAGCCCCCCTAGGACAGGGATGAACACTGAAGCTTTCTTT,CASSPPRTGMNTEAFF
TRBV7-7,TRBD1,TRBJ2-1,few,TGTGCTAGCAGCTTAGGTCTTGGGACAGCTAACAATGAGCAGTTCTTC,CASSLGLGTANNEQFF
TRBV19,TRBD2,TRBJ2-1,-,TGTGCCAGTAGTCTGGGACTAGCGGGGGGGCAGTATGAGCAGTTCTTC,CASSLGLAGGQYEQFF
TRBV27,-,TRBJ1-1,many,TGTGCCAGCAGTCGGGGTGCGGGGACTGAAGCTTTCTTT,CASSRGAGTEAFF
TRBV2,-,TRBJ2-5,-,TGTGCCAGCAGTAAAGGGCGCGGGGAGACCCAGTACTTC,CASSKGRGETQYF
TRBV4-3,-,TRBJ1-2,-,TGCGCCAGCAGCCAAACAGGGAGGGAGGGCTACACCTTC,CASSQTGREGYTF
TRBV3-1/TRBV3-2,-,TRBJ2-7,-,TGTGCCAGCAGCCAGGTGGCAGGGGTTCTCTACGAGCAGTACTTC,CASSQVAGVLYEQYF
TRBV2,-,TRBJ1-1,-,TGTGCCAGCAGTTCCGCCCGAGCGTTACTAGAAGCTTTCTTT,CASSSARALLEAFF
TRBV12-3/TRBV12-4,-,TRBJ1-2,-,TGTGCCAGCAGTTTAAGGGGAGGGGGCTACACCTTC,CASSLRGGGYTF
TRBV7-2,-,TRBJ2-1,-,TGTGCCAGCAGCTTCACGCGTAGTGAGCAGTTCTTC,CASSFTRSEQFF
TRBV14,-,TRBJ2-7,-,TGTGCCAGCAGCCAAGTCGCATGGAGCTCCTACGAGCAGTACTTC,CASSQVAWSSYEQYF
TRBV7-9,-,TRBJ1-5,-,TGTGCCAGCAGCTTAGGTTCGGGTCAGCCCCAGCATTTT,CASSLGSGQPQHF
TRBV5-4,-,TRBJ2-1,-,TGTGCCAGCAGCTTTGGCAGGGACTACAATGAGCAGTTCTTC,CASSFGRDYNEQFF
TRBV6-5,TRBD1,TRBJ1-1,-,TGTGCCAGCAGTTACTCGGGCAGGGGGGACACTGAAGCTTTCTTT,CASSYSGRGDTEAFF